This T cell receptor (beta chain) is drawn from a study of brain T cells in children with intractable seizures. Sequencing used immunoSEQ multiplex PCR; TCRdb keeps in-frame clones, though not all of them. The sample includes about 340,000 clones, about 93% of them seen just once. Time point specified: blood from clinic visit 5 months post-surgery; TSC patient then seizure free. The sequenced cases were selected for having the highest brain T cell transcript signatures. Pre-surgery treatment included at least one anti-epileptic drug. Study-wide results and limits: Pre-surgery blood may have been undersampled, hiding some clones. Patients' HCMV serostatus was unknown; virus specificity rests on CDR3 similarity alone.

The ends lost 6 bases at V and 0 bases at J; junction bases unmatched: 3. The germline V gene encodes CDR1 MRHNA and CDR2 SNTAGT. The CDR3 is 14 residues long. In the case of this clone: As yet, its antigen is unknown.

This chain joins TRBV6-4 and TRBJ2-7; 9 bases match TRBD1. Sequencing was performed on peripheral blood, taken 5 to 6 months after surgery. The clonotype was recovered from a boy younger than two with tuberous sclerosis and intractable seizures. The CDR3 nucleotides are TGTGCCAGCAGAGGACAGGGGTACTCCTACGAGCAGTACTTC. It codes for CASRGQGYSYEQYF.